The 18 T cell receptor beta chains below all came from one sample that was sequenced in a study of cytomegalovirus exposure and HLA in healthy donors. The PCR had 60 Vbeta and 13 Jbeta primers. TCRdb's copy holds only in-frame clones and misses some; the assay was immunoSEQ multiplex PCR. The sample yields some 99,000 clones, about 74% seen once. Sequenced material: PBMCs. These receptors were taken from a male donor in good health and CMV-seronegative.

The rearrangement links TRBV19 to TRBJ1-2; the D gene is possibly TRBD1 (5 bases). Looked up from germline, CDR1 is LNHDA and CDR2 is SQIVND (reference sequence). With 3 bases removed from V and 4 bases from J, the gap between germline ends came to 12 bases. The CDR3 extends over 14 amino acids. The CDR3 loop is CASSMQGRVYGYTF. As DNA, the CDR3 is TGTGCCAGTAGTATGCAGGGCCGGGTCTATGGCTACACCTTC.

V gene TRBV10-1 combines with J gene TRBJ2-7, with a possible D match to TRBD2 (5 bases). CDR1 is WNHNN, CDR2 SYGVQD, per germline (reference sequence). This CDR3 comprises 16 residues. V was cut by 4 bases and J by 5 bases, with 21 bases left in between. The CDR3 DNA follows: TGCGCCAGCAGTGTTTGCGGAGGACCCGGACCCGACGAGCAGTACTTC. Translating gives CASSVCGGPGPDEQYF.

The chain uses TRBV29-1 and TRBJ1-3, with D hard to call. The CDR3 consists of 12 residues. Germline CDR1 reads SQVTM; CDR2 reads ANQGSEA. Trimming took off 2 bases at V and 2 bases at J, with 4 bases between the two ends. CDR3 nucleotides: TGCAGCGTTGAAAACACTGGAAACACCATATATTTT. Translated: CSVENTGNTIYF.

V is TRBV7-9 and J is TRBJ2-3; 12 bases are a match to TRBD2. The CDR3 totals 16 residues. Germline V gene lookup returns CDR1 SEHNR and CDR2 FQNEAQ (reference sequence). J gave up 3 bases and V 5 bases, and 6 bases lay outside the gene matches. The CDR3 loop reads CASSPLTSGRTDTQYF. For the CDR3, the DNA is TGTGCCAGCAGCCCGTTGACTAGCGGGAGAACAGATACGCAGTATTTT.

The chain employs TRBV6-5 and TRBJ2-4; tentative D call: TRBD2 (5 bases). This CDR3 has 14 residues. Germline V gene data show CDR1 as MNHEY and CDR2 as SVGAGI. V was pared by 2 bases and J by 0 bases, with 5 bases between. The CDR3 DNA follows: TGTGCCAGCAGTTACCGGGGAGCCAAAAACATTCAGTACTTC. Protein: CASSYRGAKNIQYF.

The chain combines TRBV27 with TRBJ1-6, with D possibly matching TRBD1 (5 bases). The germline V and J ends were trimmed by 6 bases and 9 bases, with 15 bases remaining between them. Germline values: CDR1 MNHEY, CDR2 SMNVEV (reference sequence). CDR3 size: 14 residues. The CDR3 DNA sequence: TGTGCCAGCAGCACGGACATTTCTTTTTCACCCCTCCACTTT. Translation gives CASSTDISFSPLHF.

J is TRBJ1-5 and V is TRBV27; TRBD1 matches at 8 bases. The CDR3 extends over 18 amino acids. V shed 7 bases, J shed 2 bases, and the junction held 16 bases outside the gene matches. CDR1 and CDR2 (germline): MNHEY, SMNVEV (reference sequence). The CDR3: CASKKWAGGEVGNQPQHF. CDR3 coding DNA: TGTGCCAGCAAGAAATGGGCAGGGGGCGAAGTTGGCAATCAGCCCCAGCATTTT.

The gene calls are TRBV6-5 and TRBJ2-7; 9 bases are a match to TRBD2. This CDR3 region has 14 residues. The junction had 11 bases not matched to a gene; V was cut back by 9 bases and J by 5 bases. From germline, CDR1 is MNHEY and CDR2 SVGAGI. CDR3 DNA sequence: TGTGCCAGTGGGCCAGCGGGAGGAACCCACGAGCAGTACTTC. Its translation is CASGPAGGTHEQYF.

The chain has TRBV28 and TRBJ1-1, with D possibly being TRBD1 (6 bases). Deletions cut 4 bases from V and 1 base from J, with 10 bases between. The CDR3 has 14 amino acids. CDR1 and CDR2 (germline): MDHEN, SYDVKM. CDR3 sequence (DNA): TGTGCCAGCAGTTCGGGACATTCGAACACTGAAGCTTTCTTT. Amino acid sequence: CASSSGHSNTEAFF.

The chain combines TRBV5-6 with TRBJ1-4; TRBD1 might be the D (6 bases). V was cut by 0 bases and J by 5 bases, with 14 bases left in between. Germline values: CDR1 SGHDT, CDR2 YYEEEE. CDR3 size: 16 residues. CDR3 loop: CASSLARGSGNEKLFF. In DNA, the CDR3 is TGTGCCAGCAGCTTGGCCAGGGGTTCGGGGAATGAAAAACTGTTTTTT.

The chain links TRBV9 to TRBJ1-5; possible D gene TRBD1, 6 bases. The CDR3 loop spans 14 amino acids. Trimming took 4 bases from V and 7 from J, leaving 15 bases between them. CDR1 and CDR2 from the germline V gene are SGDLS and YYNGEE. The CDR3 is CASSPQGFEQPQHF. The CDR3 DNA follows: TGTGCCAGCAGCCCACAGGGTTTCGAACAGCCCCAGCATTTT.

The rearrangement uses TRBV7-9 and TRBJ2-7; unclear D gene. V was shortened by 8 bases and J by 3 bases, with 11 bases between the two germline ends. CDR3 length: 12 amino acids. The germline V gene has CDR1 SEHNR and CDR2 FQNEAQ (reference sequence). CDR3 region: CASSGLSYEQYF. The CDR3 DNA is TGTGCCAGCTCAGGTCTGAGCTACGAGCAGTACTTC.

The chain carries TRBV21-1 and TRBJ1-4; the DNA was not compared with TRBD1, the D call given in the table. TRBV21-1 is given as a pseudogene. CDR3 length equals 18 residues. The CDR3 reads CASSKFRTGGYVVEKLFF. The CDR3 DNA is TGTGCCAGCAGCAAATTTCGGACAGGGGGTTACGTGGTGGAAAAACTGTTTTTT.

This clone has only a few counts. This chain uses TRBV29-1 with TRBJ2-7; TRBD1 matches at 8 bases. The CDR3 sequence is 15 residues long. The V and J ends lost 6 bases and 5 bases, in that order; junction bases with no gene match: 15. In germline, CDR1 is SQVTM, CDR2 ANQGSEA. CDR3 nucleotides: TGCAGCGTATTAGGGGTCAGGGGGCGGGCGGACGAGCAGTACTTC. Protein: CSVLGVRGRADEQYF.

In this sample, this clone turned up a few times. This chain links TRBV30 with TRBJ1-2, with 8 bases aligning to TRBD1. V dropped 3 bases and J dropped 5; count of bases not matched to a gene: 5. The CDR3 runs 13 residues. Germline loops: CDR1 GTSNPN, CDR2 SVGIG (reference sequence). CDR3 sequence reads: CAWSRDRPYGYTF. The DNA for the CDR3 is TGTGCCTGGAGCCGGGACAGGCCTTATGGCTACACCTTC.

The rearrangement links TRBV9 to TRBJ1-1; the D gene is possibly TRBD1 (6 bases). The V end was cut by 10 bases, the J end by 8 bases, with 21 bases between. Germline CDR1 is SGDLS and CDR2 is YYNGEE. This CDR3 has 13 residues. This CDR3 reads CASQGNPTLEAFF. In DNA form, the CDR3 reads TGTGCCTCACAGGGTAACCCGACCTTGGAAGCTTTCTTT.

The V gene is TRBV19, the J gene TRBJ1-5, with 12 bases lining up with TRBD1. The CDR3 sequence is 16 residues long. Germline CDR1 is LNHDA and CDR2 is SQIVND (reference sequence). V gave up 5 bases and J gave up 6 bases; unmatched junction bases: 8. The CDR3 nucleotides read TGTGCCAGTAGTCCACGGGACAGGGGGCGAGGTCAGCCCCAGCATTTT. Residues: CASSPRDRGRGQPQHF.

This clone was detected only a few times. CDR3 DNA sequence: TGCGCCAGCAGCCAAGATAGAGGGACTGGGGCCAACGTCCTGACTTTC. This sequence encodes CASSQDRGTGANVLTF. The V call is TRBV4-3, the J call TRBJ2-6, with D possibly being TRBD2 (5 bases). The germline CDR1 and CDR2 sequences are LGHNA and YSLEER. There are 16 residues in the CDR3. Trimming pared 0 bases from V and 2 bases from J, leaving 8 bases between.